Each of the 14 T cell receptor beta chains below was sequenced from the same sample in a study of T cell responses to AZD1222 COVID-19 vaccine. Profiled with immunoSEQ multiplex PCR; TCRdb holds only in-frame clones, not every one. The sample lists fewer than 200,000 clones; over 85% were seen once. Here the sequenced sample was peripheral blood, taken on day 0 of AZD1222 vaccination. Receptor source: an adult in good health.

This clone came up once. This sequence joins TRBV12-3 or TRBV12-4 and TRBJ2-3, with no clear D. Deletions cut 3 bases from V and 6 bases from J, with 10 bases between. This CDR3 has 13 residues. For the CDR3, the DNA is TGTGCCAGCAGTTTTCTCCCGTTGGATACGCAGTATTTT. Translated: CASSFLPLDTQYF.

The chain recombines TRBV6-5 with TRBJ2-1, with 9 bases that match TRBD1. The CDR3 contains 14 residues. V dropped 2 bases and J dropped 8; count of bases not matched to a gene: 4. Germline CDR1 and CDR2: MNHEY and SVGAGI. The CDR3 is CASSYGQGSDEQFF. The CDR3 DNA follows: TGTGCCAGCAGTTACGGACAGGGGAGCGATGAGCAGTTCTTC.

The V call is TRBV28, the J call TRBJ1-5, with TRBD1 matching over 10 bases. CDR1 and CDR2 from the germline V gene are MDHEN and SYDVKM. This CDR3 spans 14 amino acids. Germline trimming cut 6 bases from V and 6 bases from J; bases unmatched to any gene: 5. The CDR3 sequence: CASSSGQGVQPQHF. The CDR3, as DNA: TGTGCCAGCAGCTCCGGACAGGGGGTTCAGCCCCAGCATTTT.

The V and J genes are TRBV27 and TRBJ1-6; TRBD1 matches 10 bases. CDR3 length: 18 residues. Germline loops: CDR1 MNHEY, CDR2 SMNVEV (reference sequence). V lost 1 base, J lost 5 bases, and 8 bases stayed unmatched. CDR3 protein: CASSLYHSGQGNNSPLHF. CDR3 DNA: TGTGCCAGCAGTTTATATCATTCGGGACAGGGGAATAATTCACCCCTCCACTTT.

The chain recombines TRBV7-3 with TRBJ1-2, with 7 nucleotides matching TRBD1. With V trimmed by 4 bases and J by 4 bases, 6 bases remained unmatched. Germline CDR1 SGHTA, CDR2 FQGTGA. This CDR3 contains 14 residues. CDR3 DNA: TGTGCCAGCAGCTCCGGGACAGTGGGCTATGGCTACACCTTC. Translation: CASSSGTVGYGYTF.

The chain recombines TRBV12-3 or TRBV12-4 with TRBJ1-1; no clear D gene. V lost 7 bases to trimming and J lost 2 bases, with 11 bases between them. CDR3 length: 13 amino acids. Here the CDR3 DNA reads TGTGCCAGCACCGCCAGGAGTAACACTGAAGCTTTCTTT. This sequence encodes CASTARSNTEAFF.

This chain connects TRBV5-4 to TRBJ2-7; D unclear. This CDR3 contains 13 residues. Trimming stripped 4 bases from V and 3 bases from J, with 11 bases between. CDR1 and CDR2 (germline): SGHNT, YYREEE (reference sequence). CDR3 region: CASSMPPNYEQYF. CDR3 DNA sequence: TGTGCCAGCAGCATGCCCCCCAACTACGAGCAGTACTTC.

The chain is built from TRBV5-1 and TRBJ1-1; 11 bases are a match to TRBD1. The CDR3 length is 15 residues. J gave up 3 bases and V 2 bases, and 3 bases lay outside the gene matches. The germline V gene encodes CDR1 SGHRS and CDR2 YFSETQ. The CDR3, as DNA: TGCGCCAGCAGCTTCGCGGGACAGGGGGACACTGAAGCTTTCTTT. Encoded protein: CASSFAGQGDTEAFF.

This chain uses TRBV3-1 (or the pseudogene TRBV3-2) with TRBJ1-2; 11 nucleotides line up with TRBD1. Germline V gene data show CDR1 as LGHDT and CDR2 as YNNKEL (reference sequence). The CDR3 length is 14 residues. V trimming: 4 bases; J trimming: 5 bases; junction bases outside the gene matches: 3. The CDR3 is CASSLGTGGYGYTF. The CDR3 coding sequence is TGTGCCAGCAGCCTCGGGACAGGGGGTTATGGCTACACCTTC.

The rearrangement joins TRBV5-1 to TRBJ1-3; tentatively, D is TRBD1 (6 bases). The CDR3 is 16 residues long. CDR1 is SGHRS, CDR2 YFSETQ, per germline. V lost 4 bases and J 0 bases, leaving 14 bases between the germline ends. The CDR3 loop is CASSPLTGASGNTIYF. The CDR3 DNA follows: TGCGCCAGCAGCCCATTGACAGGAGCCTCTGGAAACACCATATATTTT.

The V gene is TRBV7-9, the J gene TRBJ2-1; TRBD1 matches at 7 bases. V shed 5 bases and J 3 bases; nucleotides not matched to a gene: 4. In germline, CDR1 is SEHNR, CDR2 FQNEAQ (reference sequence). There are 14 residues in the CDR3. This CDR3 is CASSRTGDYNEQFF. The CDR3 coding sequence is TGTGCCAGCAGCCGTACAGGGGACTACAATGAGCAGTTCTTC. Full variable domain (rest looked up from reference TRBV7-9 and TRBJ2-1): DTGVSQNPRHKITKRGQNVTFRCDPISEHNRLYWYRQTLGQGPEFLTYFQNEAQLEKSRLLSDRFSAERPKGSFSTLEIQRTEQGDSAMYLCASSRTGDYNEQFFGPGTRLTVL.

The J gene is TRBJ1-3, the V gene TRBV5-8; D not certain. The CDR3 has 14 residues. Germline loops: CDR1 SGHTS, CDR2 YDEGEE. The germline V and J ends were trimmed by 3 bases and 0 bases, with 7 bases remaining between them. This CDR3 is CASSSISSGNTIYF. The CDR3 nucleotides are TGTGCCAGCAGCTCTATTAGCTCTGGAAACACCATATATTTT.

V is TRBV2 and J is TRBJ2-1; 7 nucleotides line up with TRBD2. The CDR3 is made up of 12 amino acids. The V gene end was trimmed by 6 bases and the J gene end by 9 bases; junction bases not matched to a gene: 5. Germline V gene data show CDR1 as SNHLY and CDR2 as FYNNEI. The DNA of the CDR3 is TGTGCCAGCAGCTCGACGGGGGGTGAGCAGTTCTTC. Translating it yields CASSSTGGEQFF. Full variable domain (outside the CDR3, taken from reference TRBV2 and TRBJ2-1): EPEVTQTPSHQVTQMGQEVILRCVPISNHLYFYWYRQILGQKVEFLVSFYNNEISEKSEIFDDQFSVERPDGSNFTLKIRSTKLEDSAMYFCASSSTGGEQFFGPGTRLTVL.

The sample holds one count of this clone. The chain links TRBV21-1 to TRBJ1-2; the table gives TRBD1 as D, unverified against the DNA. TRBV21-1 represents a pseudogene. CDR3 length equals 17 residues. CDR3 DNA sequence: TGTGCCAGCAGCTCACCCCCCGGGACAGGGATTGGCTATGGCTACACCTTC. It codes for CASSSPPGTGIGYGYTF.